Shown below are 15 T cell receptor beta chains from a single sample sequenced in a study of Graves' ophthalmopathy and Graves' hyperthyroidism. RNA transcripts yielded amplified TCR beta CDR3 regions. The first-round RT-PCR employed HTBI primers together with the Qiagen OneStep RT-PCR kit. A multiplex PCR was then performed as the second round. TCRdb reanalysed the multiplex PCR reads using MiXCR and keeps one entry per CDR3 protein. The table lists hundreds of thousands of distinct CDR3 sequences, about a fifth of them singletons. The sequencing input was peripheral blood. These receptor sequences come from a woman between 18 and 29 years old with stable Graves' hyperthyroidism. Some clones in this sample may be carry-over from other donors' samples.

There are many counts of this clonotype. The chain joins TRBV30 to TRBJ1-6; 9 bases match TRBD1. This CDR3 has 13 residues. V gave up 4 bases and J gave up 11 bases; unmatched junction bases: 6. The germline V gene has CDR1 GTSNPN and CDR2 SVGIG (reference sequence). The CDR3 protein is CAWTTDRGTPLHF. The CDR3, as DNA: TGTGCCTGGACGACAGACAGGGGGACACCCCTCCACTTT.

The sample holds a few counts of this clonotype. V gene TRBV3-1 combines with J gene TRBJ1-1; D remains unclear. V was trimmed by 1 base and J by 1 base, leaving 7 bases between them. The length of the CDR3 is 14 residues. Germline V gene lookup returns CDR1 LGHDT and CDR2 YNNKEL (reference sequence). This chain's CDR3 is CASSQGSGNTEAFF. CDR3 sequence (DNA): TGTGCCAGCAGCCAAGGGTCCGGGAACACTGAAGCTTTCTTT. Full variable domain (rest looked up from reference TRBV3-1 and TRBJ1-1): DTAVSQTPKYLVTQMGNDKSIKCEQNLGHDTMYWYKQDSKKFLKIMFSYNNKELIINETVPNRFSPKSPDKAHLNLHINSLELGDSAVYFCASSQGSGNTEAFFGQGTRLTVV.

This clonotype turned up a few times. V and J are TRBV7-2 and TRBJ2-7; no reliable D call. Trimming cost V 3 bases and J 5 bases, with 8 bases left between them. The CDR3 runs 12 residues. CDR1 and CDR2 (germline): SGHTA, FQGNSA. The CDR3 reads CASSLNRNEQYF. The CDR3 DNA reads TGTGCCAGCAGCTTGAATCGGAACGAGCAGTACTTC.

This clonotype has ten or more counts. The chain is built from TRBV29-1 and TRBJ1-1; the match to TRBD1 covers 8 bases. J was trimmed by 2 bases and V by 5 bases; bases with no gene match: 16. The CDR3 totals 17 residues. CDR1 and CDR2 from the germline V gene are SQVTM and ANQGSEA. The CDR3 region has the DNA TGCAGCGTTCGGCCGGCGCAGGGGGCTGTGAAAAACACTGAAGCTTTCTTT. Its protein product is CSVRPAQGAVKNTEAFF.

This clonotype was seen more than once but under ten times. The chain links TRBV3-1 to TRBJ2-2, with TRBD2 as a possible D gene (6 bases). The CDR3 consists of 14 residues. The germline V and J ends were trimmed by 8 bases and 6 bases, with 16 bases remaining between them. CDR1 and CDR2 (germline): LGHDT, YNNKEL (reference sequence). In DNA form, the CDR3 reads TGTGCCAGCGCCCCCCCCTCTAGCGCCGGGGAGCTGTTTTTT. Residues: CASAPPSSAGELFF.

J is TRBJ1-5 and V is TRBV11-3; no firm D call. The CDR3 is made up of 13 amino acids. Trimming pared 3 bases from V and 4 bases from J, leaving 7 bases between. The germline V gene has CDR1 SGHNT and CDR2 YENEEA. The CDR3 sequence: CASSFGRNQPQHF. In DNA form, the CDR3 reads TGTGCCAGCAGCTTTGGTCGGAATCAGCCCCAGCATTTT. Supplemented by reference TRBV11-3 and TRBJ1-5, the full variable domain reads EAGVVQSPRYKIIEKKQPVAFWCNPISGHNTLYWYLQNLGQGPELLIRYENEEAVDDSQLPKDRFSAERLKGVDSTLKIQPAELGDSAVYLCASSFGRNQPQHFGDGTRLSIL.

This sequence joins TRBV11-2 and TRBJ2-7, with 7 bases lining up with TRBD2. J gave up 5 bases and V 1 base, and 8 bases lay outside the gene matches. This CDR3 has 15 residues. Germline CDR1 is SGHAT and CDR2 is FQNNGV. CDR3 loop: CASSLGGLGGDEQYF. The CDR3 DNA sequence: TGTGCCAGCAGCTTAGGGGGGTTGGGAGGGGACGAGCAGTACTTC.

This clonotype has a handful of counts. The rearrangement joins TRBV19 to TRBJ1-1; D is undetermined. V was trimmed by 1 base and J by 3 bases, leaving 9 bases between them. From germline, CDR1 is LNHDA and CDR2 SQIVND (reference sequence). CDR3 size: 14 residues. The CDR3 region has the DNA TGTGCCAGTAGTATAGTGCGGGAGGACACTGAAGCTTTCTTT. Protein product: CASSIVREDTEAFF.

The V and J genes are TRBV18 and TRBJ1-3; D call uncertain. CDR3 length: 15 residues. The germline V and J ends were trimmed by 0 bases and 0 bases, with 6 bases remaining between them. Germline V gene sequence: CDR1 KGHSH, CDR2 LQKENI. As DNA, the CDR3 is TGTGCCAGCTCACCACCAGGAAGCTCTGGAAACACCATATATTTT. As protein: CASSPPGSSGNTIYF.

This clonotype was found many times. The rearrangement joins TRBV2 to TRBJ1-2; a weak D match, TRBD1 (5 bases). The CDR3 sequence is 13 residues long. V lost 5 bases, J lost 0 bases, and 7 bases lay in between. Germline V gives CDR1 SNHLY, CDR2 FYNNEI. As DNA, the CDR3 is TGTGCCAGCAGTACGGACACTAACTATGGCTACACCTTC. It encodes CASSTDTNYGYTF.

CDR3 coding DNA: TGTGCCAGCGCCCCAGCGGGAGGCCCCTACGAGCAGTACTTC. Encoded protein: CASAPAGGPYEQYF. This chain uses TRBV6-2 or TRBV6-3 with TRBJ2-5, with TRBD2 matching over 9 bases. The J call is doubtful: the DNA matches TRBJ2-7 better. The V gene's germline CDR1 is MNHEY and CDR2 SVGEGT. The length of the CDR3 is 14 residues.

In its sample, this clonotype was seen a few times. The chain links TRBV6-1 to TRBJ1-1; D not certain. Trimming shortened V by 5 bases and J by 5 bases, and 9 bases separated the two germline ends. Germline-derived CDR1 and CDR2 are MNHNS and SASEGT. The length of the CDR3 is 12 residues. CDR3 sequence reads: CASSRHETEAFF. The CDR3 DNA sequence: TGTGCCAGCAGTCGTCACGAGACTGAAGCTTTCTTT.

CDR3 in DNA: TGTGCCAGCAGCATGGGACTAGTCGGCTACGAGCAGTACTTC. Its protein is CASSMGLVGYEQYF. The rearrangement joins TRBV7-2 to TRBJ2-7; 8 nucleotides align to TRBD2. The CDR3 spans 14 residues. With 5 bases clipped from V and 3 bases from J, the junction kept 6 bases outside the gene matches. The germline CDR1 and CDR2 sequences are SGHTA and FQGNSA.

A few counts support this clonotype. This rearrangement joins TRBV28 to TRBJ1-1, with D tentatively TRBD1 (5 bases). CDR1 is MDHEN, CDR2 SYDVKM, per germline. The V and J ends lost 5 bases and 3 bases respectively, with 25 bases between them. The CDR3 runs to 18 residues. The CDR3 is CASSGPGLGLRRDTEAFF. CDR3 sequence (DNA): TGTGCCAGCAGTGGGCCGGGGTTGGGACTTAGGAGGGACACTGAAGCTTTCTTT.

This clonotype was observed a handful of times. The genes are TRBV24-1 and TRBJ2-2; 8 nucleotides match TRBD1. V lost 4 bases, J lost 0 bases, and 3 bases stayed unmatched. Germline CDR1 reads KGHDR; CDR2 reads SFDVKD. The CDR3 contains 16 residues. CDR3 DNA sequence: TGTGCCACCAGTGACAGGGACAGGTCGAACACCGGGGAGCTGTTTTTT. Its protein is CATSDRDRSNTGELFF.